The T cell receptor (beta chain) under discussion was sequenced for a study of T cell changes during pregnancy in multiple sclerosis. Using immunoSEQ multiplex PCR, the repertoire was profiled, and TCRdb retains in-frame clones only, with some absent. The table records roughly 11,000 clones, roughly 94% of them present only once. V lost 0 bases and J lost 3; bases outside the gene matches: 9. The germline V gene has CDR1 LGHNT and CDR2 FRNRAP. The CDR3 consists of 17 residues. The sequencing used CD4+ T cells from peripheral blood mononuclear cells, collected before pregnancy. The receptor's source is a female donor with multiple sclerosis, enrolled in a pregnancy study. The chain links TRBV12-5 to TRBJ1-1; TRBD1 matches at 8 bases. The DNA of the CDR3 is TGTGCTAGTGGTTTGGTGATTTCCGGGACAGGAGACACTGAAGCTTTCTTT. Its protein product is CASGLVISGTGDTEAFF.